A single sample gave rise to the 10 T cell receptor beta chains below, sequenced in a study of blood T cell repertoires in COVID-19. Some clones are missing from TCRdb's copy, which holds only in-frame ones; the method was immunoSEQ multiplex PCR. The sample shows under 200,000 clones, about 76% of them seen only once. The sequenced sample was peripheral blood. The receptor source for this set is a woman between 40 and 55 years old with COVID-19, enrolled during active disease.

The chain carries TRBV5-1 and TRBJ2-3; 10 bases map to TRBD1. CDR3 length equals 16 residues. CDR1 and CDR2 from the germline V gene are SGHRS and YFSETQ. Losses at the gene ends were 4 bases for V and 5 bases for J; bases not matched to a gene: 10. The CDR3 loop reads CASSQTGGLSVDTQYF. CDR3 bases: TGCGCCAGCAGCCAGACAGGGGGCTTATCAGTAGATACGCAGTATTTT.

The chain recombines TRBV5-1 with TRBJ2-3; D is undetermined. The germline CDR1 and CDR2 sequences are SGHRS and YFSETQ. V lost 3 bases and J lost 3, with 14 bases in between. This CDR3 spans 15 amino acids. CDR3 region: CASSSQSLGTDTQYF. The CDR3, as DNA: TGCGCCAGCAGCTCCCAGTCCCTCGGGACAGATACGCAGTATTTT.

The J gene is TRBJ1-2, the V gene TRBV19, with D maybe TRBD1 (5 bases). This CDR3 is 12 amino acids long. Trimming stripped 9 bases from V and 4 bases from J, with 12 bases between. CDR1 and CDR2 (germline): LNHDA, SQIVND (reference sequence). CDR3: CASSTAAYGYTF. Here the CDR3 DNA reads TGTGCCAGCTCGACAGCTGCCTATGGCTACACCTTC.

The CDR3, as DNA: TGTGCCAGCAGCGGCGACCCGGGACAAGACACAGATACGCAGTATTTT. Translated, it gives CASSGDPGQDTDTQYF. The chain employs TRBV9 and TRBJ2-3; possibly TRBD1 for D (6 bases). This CDR3 has 16 residues. Germline V gene lookup returns CDR1 SGDLS and CDR2 YYNGEE. The V gene lost 3 bases and the J gene lost 2 bases, with 16 bases spanning the gap.

This clone is a singleton in its sample. Written as DNA, the CDR3 is TGTGCCAGCAGCTTAGGGACAACCTACAATGAGCAGTTCTTC. Protein sequence: CASSLGTTYNEQFF. The chain combines TRBV7-2 with TRBJ2-1, with D possibly matching TRBD1 (5 bases). Trimming pared 1 base from V and 2 bases from J, leaving 6 bases between. Looked up from germline, CDR1 is SGHTA and CDR2 is FQGNSA. The CDR3 contains 14 residues.

The V call is TRBV30, the J call TRBJ2-7; D might be TRBD1 (5 bases). The CDR3 length is 12 residues. The germline V gene has CDR1 GTSNPN and CDR2 SVGIG (reference sequence). The germline V and J ends were trimmed by 1 base and 6 bases, with 10 bases remaining between them. The CDR3 sequence: CAWSGGALEQYF. The DNA of the CDR3 is TGTGCCTGGAGTGGGGGCGCTCTCGAGCAGTACTTC. Based on the CDR3 plus reference TRBV30 and TRBJ2-7, the full variable domain is SQTIHQWPATLVQPVGSPLSLECTVEGTSNPNLYWYRQAAGRGLQLLFYSVGIGQISSEVPQNLSASRPQDRQFILSSKKLLLSDSGFYLCAWSGGALEQYFGPGTRLTVT.

The chain has TRBV5-4 and TRBJ2-7; the match to TRBD2 covers 9 bases. The trim removed 4 bases at V and 0 bases at J, leaving 8 bases unmatched. Germline CDR1 and CDR2: SGHNT and YYREEE (reference sequence). The CDR3 is made up of 16 amino acids. Here the CDR3 reads CASSLSGGLSSYEQYF. For the CDR3, the DNA is TGTGCCAGCAGCCTTAGCGGGGGCCTCAGCTCCTACGAGCAGTACTTC.

This clone appeared once. The V call is TRBV19, the J call TRBJ1-1; D is possibly TRBD1 (5 bases). Trimming pared 5 bases from V and 6 bases from J, leaving 16 bases between. The germline gives CDR1 LNHDA, CDR2 SQIVND (reference sequence). This CDR3 spans 14 amino acids. The CDR3 sequence: CASSLGRVIAEAFF. DNA of the CDR3: TGTGCCAGTAGTTTGGGCAGGGTTATCGCTGAAGCTTTCTTT. The variable domain in full, with the rest retrieved from reference TRBV19 and TRBJ1-1, is DGGITQSPKYLFRKEGQNVTLSCEQNLNHDAMYWYRQDPGQGLRLIYYSQIVNDFQKGDIAEGYSVSREKKESFPLTVTSAQKNPTAFYLCASSLGRVIAEAFFGQGTRLTVV.

The rearrangement joins TRBV7-2 to TRBJ2-3, with TRBD2 matching over 12 bases. Trimming cost V 0 bases and J 6 bases; bases outside gene matches: 4. Germline loops: CDR1 SGHTA, CDR2 FQGNSA. CDR3 length: 16 residues. DNA of the CDR3: TGTGCCAGCAGCTTAGCGTCAGGGACTAGCGGGGATACGCAGTATTTT. Amino acids: CASSLASGTSGDTQYF.

V gene TRBV4-2 combines with J gene TRBJ2-1, with 9 positions matching TRBD2. There are 16 residues in the CDR3. Trimming took 0 bases from V and 9 from J; bases not matched to a gene: 9. CDR1 and CDR2 (germline): LGHNA, YNFKEQ. The CDR3 DNA reads as TGTGCCAGCAGCCAAGATGGTTCGGGACTAGCCGGTGAGCAGTTCTTC. This gives the protein CASSQDGSGLAGEQFF.